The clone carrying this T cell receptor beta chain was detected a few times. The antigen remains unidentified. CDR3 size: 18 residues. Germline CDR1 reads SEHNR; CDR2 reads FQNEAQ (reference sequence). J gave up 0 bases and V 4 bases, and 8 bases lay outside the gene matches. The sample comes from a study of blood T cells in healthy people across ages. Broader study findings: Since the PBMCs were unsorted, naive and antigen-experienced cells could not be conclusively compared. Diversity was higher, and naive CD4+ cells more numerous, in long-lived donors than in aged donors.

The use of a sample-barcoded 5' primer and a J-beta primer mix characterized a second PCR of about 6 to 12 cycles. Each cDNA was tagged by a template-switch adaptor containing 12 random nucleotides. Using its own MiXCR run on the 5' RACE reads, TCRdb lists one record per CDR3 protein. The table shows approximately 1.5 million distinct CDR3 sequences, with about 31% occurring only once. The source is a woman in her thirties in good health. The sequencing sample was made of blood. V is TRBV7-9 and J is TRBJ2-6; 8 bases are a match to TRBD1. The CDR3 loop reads CASSSEGQDLSGANVLTF. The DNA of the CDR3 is TGTGCCAGCAGCTCCGAGGGACAGGACCTCTCTGGGGCCAACGTCCTGACTTTC.